The T cell receptor beta chain described here comes from a study of CD8 T cells in ankylosing spondylitis. The V gene lost 6 bases and the J gene lost 3 bases, with 15 bases spanning the gap. There are 15 residues in the CDR3. Germline values: CDR1 MGHDK, CDR2 SYGVNS. Using quantitative 5'-RACE with molecular barcodes, the authors made TCR beta libraries. TCRdb independently ran MiXCR on the 5' RACE reads; one entry per CDR3 protein. The sample includes 300,000 to 400,000 distinct CDR3 sequences, roughly 22% of them seen just once. This clonotype was seen only a few times. Its antigen is unidentified. Whole-study findings and limits: It was reported that disease-linked clones were significantly enriched in matched ankylosing spondylitis synovial fluid.

The sequence derives from a male donor with ankylosing spondylitis or in good health (not recorded which). V and J are TRBV25-1 and TRBJ2-1, with a tentative D call TRBD2 (6 bases). Source material: blood, either unsorted or a sorted T cell fraction (not recorded which). CDR3 sequence: CASSDRDSFYNEQFF. CDR3 coding DNA: TGTGCCAGCAGCGACCGGGACTCCTTCTACAATGAGCAGTTCTTC. Looking up the rest from reference TRBV25-1 and TRBJ2-1 gives the full variable domain: EADIYQTPRYLVIGTGKKITLECSQTMGHDKMYWYQQDPGMELHLIHYSYGVNSTEKGDLSSESTVSRIRTEHFPLTLESARPSHTSQYLCASSDRDSFYNEQFFGPGTRLTVL.